This passage covers 2 T cell receptor beta chains from one sample sequenced in a study of Ad26.COV2.S vaccination and SARS-CoV-2 variants (dated by TCRdb to the early 2020s). Taken with the paper, the label for treatment or condition translates to: roughly 19 received Ad26.COV2.S at low or high dose, single or two shots; roughly five received placebo; per-sample allocation not given. For vaccine and placebo recipients, repertoires were sequenced using samples collected on day 63 after the first injection. Preparation of the library involved the immunoSEQ multiplex PCR assay. The table was pulled from immuneACCESS by TCRdb, which kept in-frame rearrangements only. Such tables lose some clones; where checked, under half of the loss comes from unresolved V genes, and the rest has no known cause. For this sample the table gives about 350,000 clones, of which approximately 86% were detected only once. The ten largest clones represent approximately 11% of the sample.

This specimen was peripheral blood, taken in a trial of Ad26.COV2.S vaccine versus placebo. The receptors were sampled from a person aged 18-60 years who received the Ad26.COV2.S COVID-19 vaccine or a placebo.

The CDR3 loop is CASRIDSLYGYTF. CDR3 sequence (DNA): TGTGCCAGCAGGATTGACAGTTTATATGGCTACACCTTC. The gene calls are TRBV28 and TRBJ1-2; the D gene is possibly TRBD1 (5 bases). Germline values: CDR1 MDHEN, CDR2 SYDVKM. There are 13 residues in the CDR3. V gave up 6 bases and J gave up 5 bases, with 13 bases separating them.

V and J are TRBV6-5 and TRBJ2-7; 10 bases map to TRBD2. CDR1 and CDR2 from the germline V gene are MNHEY and SVGAGI. V was pared by 7 bases and J by 4 bases, with 7 bases of the junction left unmatched. The length of the CDR3 is 14 residues. This chain's CDR3 is CASNAASGSYEQYF. In nucleotides, the CDR3 is TGTGCCAGCAATGCGGCTAGCGGGAGTTACGAGCAGTACTTC.